Sequencing of this T cell receptor (beta chain) was carried out in a study of T cells after yellow fever vaccination. Overall study results and limits: Post-booster repertoires contained most primary-vaccination clones again (about 96% CD4, about 90% CD8).

Worth noting for this clonotype: Its antigen is as yet unknown.

The CDR3 contains 13 residues. Per germline, CDR1 SQVTM and CDR2 ANQGSEA. Trimming cost V 6 bases and J 5 bases; bases outside gene matches: 7. A universal primer site and UMIs were added as TCR cDNA was made by 5'RACE template switching. TCRdb reprocessed the 5' RACE reads with MiXCR, giving one entry per CDR3 protein. The table has some 550,000 distinct CDR3 sequences, about 19% seen once. The chain is built from TRBV29-1 and TRBJ2-7; TRBD1 matches at 10 bases. The sample here was PBMCs, taken 15 days after the yellow fever booster vaccination. This clonotype originated in a man aged 25 to 45 who received the YFV17D yellow fever vaccine. The CDR3 nucleotides read TGCAGCGTGACAGGACAGGGGGGGAACGAGCAGTACTTC. Its protein is CSVTGQGGNEQYF.